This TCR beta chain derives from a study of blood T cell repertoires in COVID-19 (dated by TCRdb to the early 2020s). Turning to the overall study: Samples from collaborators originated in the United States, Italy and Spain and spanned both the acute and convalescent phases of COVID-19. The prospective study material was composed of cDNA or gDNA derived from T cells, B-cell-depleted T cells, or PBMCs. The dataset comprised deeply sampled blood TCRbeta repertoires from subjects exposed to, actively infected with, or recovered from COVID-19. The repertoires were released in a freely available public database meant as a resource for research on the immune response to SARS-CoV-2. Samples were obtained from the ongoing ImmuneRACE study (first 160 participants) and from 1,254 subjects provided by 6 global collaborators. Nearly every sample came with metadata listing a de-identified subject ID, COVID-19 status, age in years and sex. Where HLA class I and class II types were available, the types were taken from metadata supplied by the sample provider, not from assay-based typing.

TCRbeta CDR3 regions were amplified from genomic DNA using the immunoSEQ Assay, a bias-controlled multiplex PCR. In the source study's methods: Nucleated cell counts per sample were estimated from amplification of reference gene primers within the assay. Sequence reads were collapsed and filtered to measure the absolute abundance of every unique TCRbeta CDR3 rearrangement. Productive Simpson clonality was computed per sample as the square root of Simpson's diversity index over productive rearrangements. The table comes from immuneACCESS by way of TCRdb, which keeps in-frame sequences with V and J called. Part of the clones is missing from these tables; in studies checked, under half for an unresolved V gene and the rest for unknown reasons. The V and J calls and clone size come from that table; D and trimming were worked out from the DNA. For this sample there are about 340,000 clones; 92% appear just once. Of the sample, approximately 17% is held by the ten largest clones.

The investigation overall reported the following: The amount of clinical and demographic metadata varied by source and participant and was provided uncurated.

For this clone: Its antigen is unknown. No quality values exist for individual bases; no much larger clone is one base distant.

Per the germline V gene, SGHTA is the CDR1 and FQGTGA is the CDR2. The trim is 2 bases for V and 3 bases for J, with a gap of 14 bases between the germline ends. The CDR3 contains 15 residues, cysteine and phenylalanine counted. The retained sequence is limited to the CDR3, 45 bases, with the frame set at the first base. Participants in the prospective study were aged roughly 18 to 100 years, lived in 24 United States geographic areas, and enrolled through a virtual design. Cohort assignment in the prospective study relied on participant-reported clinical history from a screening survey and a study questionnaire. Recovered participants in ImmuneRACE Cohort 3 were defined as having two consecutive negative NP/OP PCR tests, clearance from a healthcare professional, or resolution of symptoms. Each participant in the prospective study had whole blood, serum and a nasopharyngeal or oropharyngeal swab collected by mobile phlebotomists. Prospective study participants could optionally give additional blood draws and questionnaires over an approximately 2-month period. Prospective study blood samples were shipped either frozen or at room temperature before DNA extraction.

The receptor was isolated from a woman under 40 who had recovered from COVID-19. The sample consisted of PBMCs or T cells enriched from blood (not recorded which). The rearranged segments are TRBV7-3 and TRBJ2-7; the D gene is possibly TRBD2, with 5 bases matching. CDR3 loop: CASSLLPSLGYEQYF. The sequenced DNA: TGTGCCAGCAGCTTATTACCTAGCCTGGGCTACGAGCAGTACTTC. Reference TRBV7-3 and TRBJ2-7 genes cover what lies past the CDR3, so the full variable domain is GAGVSQTPSNKVTEKGKYVELRCDPISGHTALYWYRQSLGQGPEFLIYFQGTGAADDSGLPNDRFFAVRPEGSVSTLKIQRTERGDSAVYLCASSLLPSLGYEQYFGPGTRLTVT.